This T cell receptor (beta chain) comes out of a study of cytomegalovirus exposure and HLA in healthy donors. Study results and limitations: Specific recognition of CMV antigens was confirmed in vitro for a few chains (all CMV-associated).

Trimming took 3 bases from V and 8 from J, leaving 19 bases between them. This CDR3 is built from 15 residues. CDR1 is MRHNA and CDR2 is SNTAGT in the germline V gene. A remark on this clone: Its antigen is not known.

The PCR employed 60 Vbeta primers together with 13 Jbeta primers. Methods used by the authors: A later analysis counted about 80 million unique TCR beta chains, about 11 million shared. This table comes from immunoSEQ multiplex PCR, and its TCRdb copy is limited to in-frame clones, with some not included. V and J calls and clone size are those listed in that table; D and trimming were worked out from the DNA. The profile covers some 160,000 clones, with 60% to 85% appearing a single time and 2.2% taken by the ten largest. The specimen sequenced was PBMCs. The rearrangement links TRBV6-4 to TRBJ1-2; no definite D call. The receptor was derived from a man aged 45-65 years in good health and CMV-seropositive. CDR3 nucleotide sequence: TGTGCCAGCAGTGAAATCCTTTCGAGGAGAGGGGGCTACACCTTC. As protein: CASSEILSRRGGYTF.